One sample yielded the 10 T cell receptor beta chains listed below, sequenced in a study of technical replicates of blood from four donors. Assay used: immunoSEQ multiplex PCR; TCRdb lists only in-frame clones, some missing. Among fewer than 85,000 clones listed, roughly 94% were seen once. Specimen: T cells isolated from PBMCs. Source of these receptors: a human donor in good health.

This clone was recorded only once. The chain joins TRBV6-1 to TRBJ2-7; 7 nucleotides align to TRBD2. The CDR3 sequence is 16 residues long. After removal of 1 base from V and 0 bases from J, the junction contained 6 bases not matched to a gene. Per the germline V gene, CDR1 is MNHNS and CDR2 is SASEGT. Here the CDR3 DNA reads TGTGCCAGCAGTGAAGGCCTAGCGGCGAACTCCTACGAGCAGTACTTC. Protein sequence: CASSEGLAANSYEQYF.

The chain carries TRBV29-1 and TRBJ2-4; possible D gene TRBD1, 8 bases. The CDR3 spans 12 residues. Germline assignment: CDR1 SQVTM and CDR2 ANQGSEA. V lost 4 bases, J lost 7 bases, and 11 bases lay in between. CDR3: CSVVQGGNIQYF. DNA for the CDR3: TGCAGCGTTGTACAGGGGGGGAACATTCAGTACTTC.

This sequence joins TRBV7-2 and TRBJ2-1; 7 bases are shared with TRBD1. This CDR3 region has 14 residues. The junction had 7 bases not matched to a gene; V was cut back by 5 bases and J by 6 bases. The germline CDR1 and CDR2 sequences are SGHTA and FQGNSA. The CDR3 bases are TGTGCCAGCAGCGGAAGACAGGGTGGCAATGAGCAGTTCTTC. Amino acid sequence: CASSGRQGGNEQFF.

CDR3 region: CASSSLAGVPYEQYF. The DNA of the CDR3 is TGCGCCAGCAGCTCACTAGCGGGGGTGCCCTACGAGCAGTACTTC. V and J are TRBV4-1 and TRBJ2-7, with 11 bases identical to TRBD2. The V gene's germline CDR1 is MGHRA and CDR2 YSYEKL. V lost 5 bases and J lost 2; bases outside the gene matches: 5. The CDR3 is 15 residues long.

The V call is TRBV15, the J call TRBJ1-4; D is unresolved. Trimming took 0 bases from V and 6 from J, leaving 8 bases between them. This CDR3 is built from 14 residues. Germline loops: CDR1 LNHNV, CDR2 YYDKDF (reference sequence). The CDR3 spells CATSRDGGDEKLFF. CDR3 bases: TGTGCCACCAGCAGAGACGGCGGGGATGAAAAACTGTTTTTT.

The DNA for the CDR3 is TGTGCCACCAGCAGTTTTAGACTAGCTGACAATGAGCAGTTCTTC. Protein sequence: CATSSFRLADNEQFF. V is TRBV15 and J is TRBJ2-1, with 7 bases identical to TRBD2. The length of the CDR3 is 15 residues. Per germline, CDR1 LNHNV and CDR2 YYDKDF (reference sequence). The ends lost 3 bases at V and 5 bases at J; junction bases unmatched: 7.

This chain links TRBV18 with TRBJ1-2; D is uncertain. The CDR3 spans 13 residues. The V end lost 2 bases, the J end lost 6 bases, and 10 bases lay between the germline ends. In germline, CDR1 is KGHSH, CDR2 LQKENI. The CDR3 DNA reads as TGTGCCAGCTCACCAGGGTTTCGGGATGGCTACACCTTC. This codes for CASSPGFRDGYTF.

This rearrangement joins TRBV14 to TRBJ1-5; D perhaps matches TRBD1 (5 bases). Germline assignment: CDR1 SGHDN and CDR2 FVKESK. V lost 4 bases and J lost 7, with 11 bases in between. The CDR3 length is 13 residues. CDR3 amino acids: CASSRRAEQPQHF. CDR3 bases: TGTGCCAGCAGCCGCAGGGCGGAGCAGCCCCAGCATTTT.

Of note for this clone: One junction end disagrees with the germline gene, perhaps due to a read error. The V call is TRBV5-1, the J call TRBJ1-4; TRBD1 is a possible D gene (5 bases). The germline CDR1 and CDR2 sequences are SGHRS and YFSETQ. The CDR3 extends over 15 amino acids. This CDR3 is CASSLQARQNEKLFF. In nucleotides, the CDR3 is TGCGCCAGCAGCTTACAGGCCAGACAAAATGAAAAGCTGTTTTTT.

The chain employs TRBV10-3 and TRBJ2-3; no definite D call. CDR1 and CDR2 from the germline V gene are ENHRY and SYGVKD. The CDR3 has 15 residues. Trimming removed 3 bases from V and 1 base from J, with 11 bases in between. The CDR3 DNA is TGTGCCATCAGTGACCATCGGAGAGGCACAGATACGCAGTATTTT. It codes for CAISDHRRGTDTQYF.